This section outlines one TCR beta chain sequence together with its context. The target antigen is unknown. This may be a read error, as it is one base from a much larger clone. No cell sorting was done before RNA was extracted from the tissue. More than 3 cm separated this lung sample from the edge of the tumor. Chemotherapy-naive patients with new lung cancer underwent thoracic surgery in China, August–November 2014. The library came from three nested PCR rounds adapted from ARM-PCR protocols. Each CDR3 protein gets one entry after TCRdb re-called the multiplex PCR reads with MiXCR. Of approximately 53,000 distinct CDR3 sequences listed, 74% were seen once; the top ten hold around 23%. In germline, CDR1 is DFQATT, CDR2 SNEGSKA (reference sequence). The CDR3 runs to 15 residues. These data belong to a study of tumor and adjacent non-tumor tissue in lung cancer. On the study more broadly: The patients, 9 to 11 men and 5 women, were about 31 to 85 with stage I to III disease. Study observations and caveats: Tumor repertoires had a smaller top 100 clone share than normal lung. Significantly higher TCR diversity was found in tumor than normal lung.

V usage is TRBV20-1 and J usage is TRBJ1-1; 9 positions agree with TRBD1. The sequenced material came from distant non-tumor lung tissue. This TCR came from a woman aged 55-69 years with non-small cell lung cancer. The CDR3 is CSARRMGTGNTVAFF. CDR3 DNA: TGCAGTGCAAGACGAATGGGGACAGGGAACACTGTAGCTTTCTTT.